These 27 T cell receptor beta chains came from one sample sequenced in a study of siplizumab effects on memory and regulatory T cells. Generated by immunoSEQ multiplex PCR, the TCRdb table keeps only in-frame clones and is missing some. Altogether under 70,000 clones are present, 65% to 80% being singletons, with the ten largest covering approximately 0.4%. Input material: memory CD4+ T cells sorted from blood. All receptors come from a human donor in good health.

This chain uses TRBV7-9 with TRBJ1-2; D call uncertain. CDR1 is SEHNR, CDR2 FQNEAQ, per germline (reference sequence). The CDR3 is made up of 14 amino acids. V was pared by 5 bases and J by 4 bases, with 14 bases between. The CDR3, as DNA: TGTGCCAGCAGCGCGCAAGGATATAGCTATGGCTACACCTTC. Translation: CASSAQGYSYGYTF. Filled out from reference TRBV7-9 and TRBJ1-2, the complete variable domain reads DTGVSQNPRHKITKRGQNVTFRCDPISEHNRLYWYRQTLGQGPEFLTYFQNEAQLEKSRLLSDRFSAERPKGSFSTLEIQRTEQGDSAMYLCASSAQGYSYGYTFGSGTRLTVV.

DNA for the CDR3: TGTGCCAGCAGCGCCGGGGAGGGGATCTATGGCTACACCTTC. It codes for CASSAGEGIYGYTF. The chain has TRBV9 and TRBJ1-2; maybe TRBD1 (5 bases). Germline CDR1 and CDR2: SGDLS and YYNGEE. The CDR3 length is 14 residues. Trimming took off 3 bases at V and 4 bases at J, with 13 bases between the two ends.

The chain employs TRBV4-2 and TRBJ1-1, with D possibly being TRBD1 (6 bases). Per germline, CDR1 LGHNA and CDR2 YNFKEQ. There are 15 residues in the CDR3. Trimming pared 4 bases from V and 1 base from J, leaving 13 bases between. For the CDR3, the DNA is TGTGCCAGCAGCCCCGGGGGCAGGGAGAACACTGAAGCTTTCTTT. It yields the protein CASSPGGRENTEAFF.

This sequence joins TRBV6-6 and TRBJ2-7; 8 positions match TRBD2. The J segment lost 2 bases and the V segment lost 6 bases, leaving 9 bases of the junction unmatched. The germline CDR1 and CDR2 sequences are MNHNY and SVGAGI (reference sequence). The CDR3 sequence is 15 residues long. The CDR3: CASRSTGTSPYEQYF. The CDR3 DNA is TGTGCCAGCAGATCTACCGGGACTAGTCCCTACGAGCAGTACTTC.

The chain employs TRBV5-4 and TRBJ2-5; the match to TRBD1 covers 7 bases. CDR1 and CDR2 from the germline V gene are SGHNT and YYREEE (reference sequence). CDR3 length equals 14 residues. Trimming removed 4 bases from V and 1 base from J; junction bases left unmatched: 4. The CDR3 loop is CASSPQGFQETQYF. CDR3 nucleotide sequence: TGTGCCAGCAGCCCACAGGGGTTCCAAGAGACCCAGTACTTC.

The CDR3 here is CAWQMTGTGQPQHF. CDR3 in DNA: TGTGCCTGGCAGATGACAGGGACCGGCCAGCCCCAGCATTTT. V and J are TRBV30 and TRBJ1-5; 7 bases are shared with TRBD1. V lost 5 bases and J lost 7; bases outside the gene matches: 11. Germline values: CDR1 GTSNPN, CDR2 SVGIG (reference sequence). This CDR3 is 14 amino acids long.

This clone was observed once. The chain employs TRBV9 and TRBJ2-2, with D hard to call. Per germline, CDR1 SGDLS and CDR2 YYNGEE. This CDR3 has 14 residues. V dropped 3 bases and J dropped 8 bases, with 14 bases sitting between them. The CDR3 region has the DNA TGTGCCAGCAGCGCCCTCCCCGATGGGGGGGAGCTGTTTTTT. Its translation: CASSALPDGGELFF.

The V and J genes are TRBV29-1 and TRBJ2-7; a weak D match, TRBD1 (6 bases). CDR3 length equals 12 residues. V lost 7 bases and J 4 bases, leaving 14 bases between the germline ends. From germline, CDR1 is SQVTM and CDR2 ANQGSEA. CDR3 DNA sequence: TGCAGCGCTACAATTACAGGGTACGAGCAGTACTTC. Encoded protein: CSATITGYEQYF.

In DNA, the CDR3 is TGTGCCAGCCGGAGAAGGGGAGAGACCCAGTACTTC. Amino acid sequence: CASRRRGETQYF. This chain links TRBV6-6 with TRBJ2-5; possible D gene TRBD1, 5 bases. Germline CDR1 reads MNHNY; CDR2 reads SVGAGI (reference sequence). V shed 8 bases and J shed 4 bases, with 11 bases lying between them. The CDR3 runs 12 residues.

The chain couples TRBV6-5 to TRBJ1-1, with a possible D match to TRBD1 (6 bases). V was clipped by 6 bases and J by 2 bases, with 13 bases between them. Looked up from germline, CDR1 is MNHEY and CDR2 is SVGAGI. The CDR3 covers 14 residues. The DNA of the CDR3 is TGTGCCAGCAGAAGAATACAGGGAAACACTGAAGCTTTCTTT. Translation gives CASRRIQGNTEAFF.

The genes are TRBV7-2 and TRBJ2-1; the match to TRBD1 covers 7 bases. V shed 4 bases and J 9 bases; nucleotides not matched to a gene: 12. This CDR3 spans 15 amino acids. CDR1 and CDR2 from the germline V gene are SGHTA and FQGNSA. The CDR3 DNA is TGTGCCAGCAGCTCCCGCCGGTTACAGGGGTCTGAGCAGTTCTTC. Amino acids: CASSSRRLQGSEQFF. Drawing the rest from reference TRBV7-2 and TRBJ2-1, the complete variable domain is GAGVSQSPSNKVTEKGKDVELRCDPISGHTALYWYRQSLGQGLEFLIYFQGNSAPDKSGLPSDRFSAERTGGSVSTLTIQRTQQEDSAVYLCASSSRRLQGSEQFFGPGTRLTVL.

The gene calls are TRBV15 and TRBJ2-7; 10 nucleotides match TRBD2. The CDR3 has 14 residues. Germline loops: CDR1 LNHNV, CDR2 YYDKDF (reference sequence). With 6 bases clipped from V and 3 bases from J, the junction kept 5 bases outside the gene matches. DNA for the CDR3: TGTGCCACCAGTAAGAGCGGGGGGGGCTACGAGCAGTACTTC. This sequence encodes CATSKSGGGYEQYF. Looking up the rest from reference TRBV15 and TRBJ2-7 gives the full variable domain: DAMVIQNPRYQVTQFGKPVTLSCSQTLNHNVMYWYQQKSSQAPKLLFHYYDKDFNNEADTPDNFQSRRPNTSFCFLDIRSPGLGDTAMYLCATSKSGGGYEQYFGPGTRLTVT.

This sequence joins TRBV6-1 and TRBJ1-2, with 8 bases that match TRBD1. Germline trimming cut 6 bases from V and 6 bases from J; bases unmatched to any gene: 12. The CDR3 is 15 residues long. Germline V gene lookup returns CDR1 MNHNS and CDR2 SASEGT. The CDR3 nucleotides are TGTGCCAGCAGCAAACCCGGGACAGGAGGAGATGGCTACACCTTC. It is translated as CASSKPGTGGDGYTF.

The rearrangement joins TRBV6-6 to TRBJ2-7, with TRBD1 identical over 8 bases. This CDR3 spans 12 amino acids. Per the germline V gene, CDR1 is MNHNY and CDR2 is SVGAGI (reference sequence). J gave up 2 bases and V 9 bases, and 3 bases lay outside the gene matches. The chain's CDR3 is CASRQGPYEQYF. The CDR3 bases are TGTGCCAGTCGACAGGGGCCCTACGAGCAGTACTTC.

The chain has TRBV15 and TRBJ2-1; 7 nucleotides align to TRBD1. V was clipped by 2 bases and J by 8 bases; unmatched bases: 9. Germline-derived CDR1 and CDR2 are LNHNV and YYDKDF (reference sequence). This CDR3 is 15 amino acids long. The CDR3 sequence: CATSRKDRASDEQFF. Written as DNA, the CDR3 is TGTGCCACCAGCAGAAAAGACAGGGCTTCGGATGAGCAGTTCTTC.

The rearrangement joins TRBV11-2 to TRBJ2-3; D is possibly TRBD1 or TRBD2 (6 bases each). Germline values: CDR1 SGHAT, CDR2 FQNNGV. Trimming removed 1 base at V and 2 bases at J, with 7 bases between. The CDR3 has 14 residues. The CDR3 sequence: CASSLAGATDTQYF. The CDR3 region has the DNA TGTGCCAGCAGCTTAGCGGGGGCCACAGATACGCAGTATTTT.

This sequence joins TRBV4-3 and TRBJ1-5; D is unclear. This CDR3 has 14 amino acids. The ends were cut back, 0 bases at V and 0 bases at J, with 3 bases in the middle. The germline V gene has CDR1 LGHNA and CDR2 YSLEER. CDR3 region: CASSQDGSNQPQHF. The CDR3 DNA follows: TGCGCCAGCAGCCAAGATGGTAGCAATCAGCCCCAGCATTTT.

This clone has just one count. The CDR3, as DNA: TGTGCCAGCCGGCAGGGACTGATGGGGGACAATGAGCAGTTCTTC. Amino acids: CASRQGLMGDNEQFF. The chain employs TRBV6-6 and TRBJ2-1; D perhaps matches TRBD2 (6 bases). V lost 8 bases and J lost 5, with 19 bases in between. The CDR3 totals 15 residues. The germline V gene has CDR1 MNHNY and CDR2 SVGAGI (reference sequence).

The genes are TRBV20-1 and TRBJ1-2; D may be TRBD1 (6 bases). Per the germline V gene, CDR1 is DFQATT and CDR2 is SNEGSKA (reference sequence). This CDR3 comprises 11 residues. The chain's CDR3 is CRLDSSGGYTF. The DNA for the CDR3 is TGCAGACTGGACAGCTCAGGTGGCTACACCTTC.

By frequency in the sample, this clone is medium-sized. The chain is built from TRBV2 and TRBJ1-5; D is possibly TRBD1 (5 bases). The germline gives CDR1 SNHLY, CDR2 FYNNEI. V was trimmed by 6 bases and J by 1 base, leaving 28 bases between them. The CDR3 is made up of 20 amino acids. CDR3 residues: CASRGPGGTGGSGSNQPQHF. CDR3 DNA: TGTGCCAGCAGAGGCCCGGGGGGTACAGGCGGGTCAGGAAGCAATCAGCCCCAGCATTTT.

The chain combines TRBV4-1 with TRBJ1-1; D is possibly TRBD1 (5 bases). With 0 bases removed from V and 0 bases from J, the gap between germline ends came to 17 bases. The germline V gene has CDR1 MGHRA and CDR2 YSYEKL. This CDR3 is 18 amino acids long. The CDR3 DNA sequence: TGCGCCAGCAGCCAAGATACGCTTGAGAGGGGAATGAACACTGAAGCTTTCTTT. Protein sequence: CASSQDTLERGMNTEAFF.

The CDR3 nucleotides are TGTGCCAGTAGTCCCAGGGAGCCAGTAAGTGGCTACACCTTC. This encodes CASSPREPVSGYTF. The chain recombines TRBV19 with TRBJ1-2; possible D gene TRBD1, 5 bases. The CDR3 extends over 14 amino acids. Germline CDR1 reads LNHDA; CDR2 reads SQIVND (reference sequence). Trimming stripped 5 bases from V and 7 bases from J, with 17 bases between.

The chain uses TRBV30 and TRBJ1-2; D is possibly TRBD1 (6 bases). Germline V lookup: CDR1 GTSNPN, CDR2 SVGIG (reference sequence). Between the trimmed V and J ends, which lost 3 bases and 2 bases, there was a span of 7 bases. This CDR3 has 12 residues. CDR3 amino acids: CAWSQGNYGYTF. The CDR3 coding sequence is TGTGCCTGGAGCCAGGGGAACTATGGCTACACCTTC.

This rearrangement joins TRBV9 to TRBJ1-2, with 7 bases aligning to TRBD1. From germline, CDR1 is SGDLS and CDR2 YYNGEE. The CDR3 consists of 14 residues. V was pared by 5 bases and J by 1 base, with 5 bases of the junction left unmatched. In DNA, the CDR3 is TGTGCCAGCAGTACCGGGACAGTTAACTATGGCTACACCTTC. It yields the protein CASSTGTVNYGYTF.

The CDR3 DNA reads as TGTGCCAGCAGCTTAAACTCTGGAAACACCATATATTTT. It yields the protein CASSLNSGNTIYF. V is TRBV11-2 and J is TRBJ1-3, with D uncertain. The germline gives CDR1 SGHAT, CDR2 FQNNGV. This CDR3 region has 13 residues. V shed 2 bases and J shed 0 bases, with 2 bases lying between them.

The chain is built from TRBV6-5 and TRBJ1-4; unclear D gene. This CDR3 is 14 amino acids long. In germline, CDR1 is MNHEY, CDR2 SVGAGI. V lost 2 bases and J 4 bases, leaving 8 bases between the germline ends. The DNA of the CDR3 is TGTGCCAGCAGTTACGGCTCAGATAATGAAAAACTGTTTTTT. This codes for CASSYGSDNEKLFF.

The J gene is TRBJ2-2, the V gene TRBV5-1; a weak D match, TRBD1 (6 bases). The CDR3 sequence is 16 residues long. In germline, CDR1 is SGHRS, CDR2 YFSETQ. Deletions cut 4 bases from V and 1 base from J, with 14 bases between. CDR3 sequence (DNA): TGCGCCAGCAGCCCCGGCTCGACAGGGAACACCGGGGAGCTGTTTTTT. Protein: CASSPGSTGNTGELFF.